One sample yielded the 16 T cell receptor beta chains listed below, sequenced in a study of T-cell memory formation after mild COVID-19. TCRdb redid the calling of the 5' RACE reads with MiXCR, one entry per CDR3 protein. The sample lists tens of thousands of distinct CDR3 sequences, approximately 15% seen once, with about a third in the top ten. The sequenced sample was PBMCs or a T cell subset sorted from them (not recorded which). These receptors all stem from an adult woman who had mild COVID-19 (a few samples of this study predate the infection). Cell type and time point are not known.

This clonotype was seen a few times. The gene calls are TRBV7-9 and TRBJ2-7, with TRBD2 identical over 10 bases. The CDR3 runs to 15 residues. CDR1 SEHNR and CDR2 FQNEAQ come from the germline V gene (reference sequence). V lost 6 bases to trimming and J lost 2 bases; unmatched junction nucleotides: 7. The CDR3 nucleotides are TGTGCCAGCAGGTCAGGGACTAGCGAGGCCTACGAGCAGTACTTC. Translation gives CASRSGTSEAYEQYF.

This clonotype has a handful of counts. The chain carries TRBV15 and TRBJ2-1; 7 bases agree with TRBD2. Looked up from germline, CDR1 is LNHNV and CDR2 is YYDKDF (reference sequence). V lost 0 bases, J lost 2 bases, and 4 bases stayed unmatched. The CDR3 has 16 residues. The CDR3 here is CATSRDGSGTYNEQFF. The CDR3 bases are TGTGCCACCAGCAGAGATGGGAGCGGGACCTACAATGAGCAGTTCTTC.

This sequence joins TRBV4-1 and TRBJ1-1; D unresolved. The CDR3 is 15 amino acids. Trimming shortened V by 3 bases and J by 0 bases, and 11 bases separated the two germline ends. Germline-derived CDR1 and CDR2 are MGHRA and YSYEKL. The CDR3 is CASSHEENLNTEAFF. In DNA, the CDR3 is TGCGCCAGCAGCCATGAAGAGAATTTGAACACTGAAGCTTTCTTT.

This chain uses TRBV7-8 with TRBJ2-1; TRBD1 might be the D (6 bases). This CDR3 region has 15 residues. Germline V lookup: CDR1 SGHVS, CDR2 FQNEAQ. Trimming removed 8 bases at V and 6 bases at J, with 20 bases between. The CDR3, as DNA: TGTGCCAGCGGACCGGACAGTCCAGGGTTCAATGAGCAGTTCTTC. This codes for CASGPDSPGFNEQFF. The full variable domain, with the rest looked up from reference TRBV7-8 and TRBJ2-1, is GAGVSQSPRYKVAKRGQDVALRCDPISGHVSLFWYQQALGQGPEFLTYFQNEAQLDKSGLPSDRFFAERPEGSVSTLKIQRTQQEDSAVYLCASGPDSPGFNEQFFGPGTRLTVL.

A note on this clonotype: At one of its ends the junction is not consistent with the germline gene, which may arise from a read error. The V call is TRBV7-2, the J call TRBJ2-1, with 12 bases lining up with TRBD2. Per germline, CDR1 SGHTA and CDR2 FQGNSA. The CDR3 spans 19 residues. The CDR3 here is CASSLSLAGGPSSSNEQFF. The CDR3 DNA follows: TGTGCCAGCAGCTTGAGCCTAGCGGGAGGGCCAAGCTCCTCCAATGAGCAGTTCTTC. The variable domain in full, completed from reference TRBV7-2 and TRBJ2-1, reads GAGVSQSPSNKVTEKGKDVELRCDPISGHTALYWYRQSLGQGLEFLIYFQGNSAPDKSGLPSDRFSAERTGGSVSTLTIQRTQQEDSAVYLCASSLSLAGGPSSSNEQFFGPGTRLTVL.

This clonotype was observed a few times. The rearrangement links TRBV13 to TRBJ2-3, with a possible D match to TRBD1 (6 bases). This CDR3 spans 13 amino acids. Germline V gives CDR1 PRHDT, CDR2 FYEKMQ (reference sequence). With 5 bases removed from V and 1 base from J, the gap between germline ends came to 7 bases. The DNA for the CDR3 is TGTGCCAGCAGCCGACAGGGCACAGATACGCAGTATTTT. Translating it yields CASSRQGTDTQYF. Complete variable domain (other parts from reference TRBV13 and TRBJ2-3): AAGVIQSPRHLIKEKRETATLKCYPIPRHDTVYWYQQGPGQDPQFLISFYEKMQSDKGSIPDRFSAQQFSDYHSELNMSSLELGDSALYFCASSRQGTDTQYFGPGTRLTVL.

This clonotype appeared a few times. V gene TRBV12-3 or TRBV12-4 combines with J gene TRBJ2-1; 8 positions agree with TRBD1. The CDR3 runs to 17 residues. Losses at the gene ends were 6 bases for V and 0 bases for J; bases not matched to a gene: 10. The CDR3 sequence is CASSRTTGADSYNEQFF. The CDR3 nucleotides read TGTGCCAGCAGCCGGACGACAGGGGCCGACTCCTACAATGAGCAGTTCTTC.

This clonotype was observed a handful of times. This chain uses TRBV29-1 with TRBJ2-5, with 12 bases fitting TRBD2. The CDR3 is made up of 17 amino acids. Germline V gene sequence: CDR1 SQVTM, CDR2 ANQGSEA. Losses at the gene ends were 7 bases for V and 4 bases for J; bases not matched to a gene: 16. CDR3 in amino acids: CSAELLTSGRSRETQYF. Written as DNA, the CDR3 is TGCAGCGCCGAACTCCTGACTAGCGGGAGATCTAGAGAGACCCAGTACTTC.

The chain joins TRBV7-3 to TRBJ1-1; 7 bases agree with TRBD1. The J segment lost 6 bases and the V segment lost 2 bases, leaving 9 bases of the junction unmatched. This CDR3 region has 15 residues. The germline CDR1 and CDR2 sequences are SGHTA and FQGTGA. The CDR3 here is CASSLRNDRAAEAFF. In DNA form, the CDR3 reads TGTGCCAGCAGCTTACGTAATGACAGGGCGGCTGAAGCTTTCTTT.

V usage is TRBV25-1 and J usage is TRBJ2-2; 7 bases fit TRBD1. CDR3 length: 13 amino acids. Germline trimming cut 7 bases from V and 3 bases from J; bases unmatched to any gene: 2. CDR1 and CDR2 (germline): MGHDK, SYGVNS. CDR3 DNA sequence: TGTGCCAGCACGGACAGGTACACCGGGGAGCTGTTTTTT. Amino acids: CASTDRYTGELFF.

This chain links TRBV27 with TRBJ2-1; D gene ambiguous. Germline V gene sequence: CDR1 MNHEY, CDR2 SMNVEV (reference sequence). This CDR3 region has 15 residues. Trimming took 5 bases from V and 8 from J, leaving 19 bases between them. CDR3 bases: TGTGCCAGCAGTCTCACAGAGACGATTATCGATGAGCAGTTCTTC. Amino acid sequence: CASSLTETIIDEQFF.

The chain combines TRBV15 with TRBJ2-7, with TRBD1 matching over 7 bases. Trimming took 5 bases from V and 0 from J; bases not matched to a gene: 10. This CDR3 is built from 16 residues. Germline-derived CDR1 and CDR2 are LNHNV and YYDKDF (reference sequence). The CDR3 is CATSYGRGSPSYEQYF. DNA for the CDR3: TGTGCCACCAGCTATGGCAGGGGGTCCCCCTCCTACGAGCAGTACTTC.

This clonotype was recorded a few times. The chain recombines TRBV7-9 with TRBJ2-1; D remains ambiguous. The CDR3 sequence is 12 residues long. V was pared by 2 bases and J by 5 bases, with 4 bases between. CDR1 is SEHNR and CDR2 is FQNEAQ in the germline V gene (reference sequence). CDR3 nucleotides: TGTGCCAGCAGCTTATTCGACAATGAGCAGTTCTTC. Amino acids: CASSLFDNEQFF.

This clonotype was counted only a few times. The chain combines TRBV24-1 with TRBJ1-5; no firm D call. V lost 0 bases and J 2 bases, leaving 10 bases between the germline ends. This CDR3 spans 16 amino acids. Germline V lookup: CDR1 KGHDR, CDR2 SFDVKD. The CDR3 is CATSDLRREGNQPQHF. Here the CDR3 DNA reads TGTGCCACCAGTGATTTGCGGAGGGAAGGCAATCAGCCCCAGCATTTT.

This clonotype was recorded a few times. This chain links TRBV9 with TRBJ2-7; maybe TRBD2 (5 bases). Germline-derived CDR1 and CDR2 are SGDLS and YYNGEE. CDR3 length equals 14 residues. With 0 bases removed from V and 1 base from J, the gap between germline ends came to 8 bases. CDR3 nucleotides: TGTGCCAGCAGCGTAGACCGGGGTTCCTACGAGCAGTACTTC. This encodes CASSVDRGSYEQYF.

This clonotype is medium-sized (0.01 to 0.1%) by share. The chain links TRBV6-2 or TRBV6-3 to TRBJ2-7; TRBD1 agrees at 9 bases. This CDR3 has 15 residues. Germline V gives CDR1 MNHEY, CDR2 SVGEGT. With V trimmed by 1 base and J by 5 bases, 6 bases remained unmatched. CDR3 nucleotides: TGTGCCAGCAGTTACTATGGACAGGGGTACGACGAGCAGTACTTC. Translated, it gives CASSYYGQGYDEQYF.